This T cell receptor (beta chain) was identified during a study of shared clonotypes between healthy human individuals. Study-wide findings and caveats: Only blood was sampled; tissue repertoires likely differ. Generally, naive subsets came out with larger estimated richness than memory subsets. Generation probabilities were higher for clonotypes shared across all four sorted-subset donors than for unshared ones. The low donor count limited represented genetic and exposure-history diversity.

CDR1 is MNHEY and CDR2 is SMNVEV in the germline V gene (reference sequence). Trimming pared 3 bases from V and 5 bases from J, leaving 10 bases between. The CDR3 sequence is 14 residues long. A remark on this clone: What it binds is not known.

Repertoires were generated with immunoSEQ multiplex PCR, while TCRdb's copy carries only in-frame clones and drops some. The data hold some 700,000 clones, with around 90% observed a single time. Input material: memory CD8+ T cells from PBMCs. Subset: CD45RO+ cells pooled with CCR7-negative TemRA cells. This receptor was obtained from a man aged 18 to 29 in good health. Some clones in this sample may be carry-over from other donors' samples. The V call is TRBV27, the J call TRBJ2-2, with D possibly being TRBD2 (5 bases). The CDR3 DNA sequence: TGTGCCAGCAGTTTCCTCGGGATGACCGGGGAGCTGTTTTTT. It translates to CASSFLGMTGELFF.